There are many counts of the clone carrying this T cell receptor (beta chain). These data belong to a study of cytomegalovirus exposure and HLA in healthy donors. V lost 0 bases and J 7 bases, leaving 16 bases between the germline ends. This CDR3 is built from 16 residues. Germline CDR1 LGHNA, CDR2 YSLEER. Primers: 60 Vbeta forward and 13 Jbeta reverse. The method was immunoSEQ multiplex PCR; TCRdb's version includes in-frame clones alone and lacks a portion of them. The sample consists of 180,000 or so clones, 75% to 85% of them appearing once. This sequence was found in a man younger than 35 in good health and CMV-seronegative. Sequenced input: PBMCs. The chain uses TRBV4-3 and TRBJ2-1; tentatively, D is TRBD2 (7 bases). CDR3 region: CASSQDWGGGGNEQFF. The CDR3 coding sequence is TGCGCCAGCAGCCAAGATTGGGGGGGAGGGGGGAATGAGCAGTTCTTC.